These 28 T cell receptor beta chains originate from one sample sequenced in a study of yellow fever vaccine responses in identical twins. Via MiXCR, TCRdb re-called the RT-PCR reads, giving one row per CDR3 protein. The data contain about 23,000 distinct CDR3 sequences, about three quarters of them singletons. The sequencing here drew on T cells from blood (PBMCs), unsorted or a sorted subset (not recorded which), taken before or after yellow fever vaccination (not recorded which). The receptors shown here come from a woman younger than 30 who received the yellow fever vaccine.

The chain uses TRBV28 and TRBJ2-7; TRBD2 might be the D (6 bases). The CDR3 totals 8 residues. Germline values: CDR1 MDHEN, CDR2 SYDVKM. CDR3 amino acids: CGAGEQYF. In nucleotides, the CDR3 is TGTGGCGCGGGGGAGCAGTACTTC.

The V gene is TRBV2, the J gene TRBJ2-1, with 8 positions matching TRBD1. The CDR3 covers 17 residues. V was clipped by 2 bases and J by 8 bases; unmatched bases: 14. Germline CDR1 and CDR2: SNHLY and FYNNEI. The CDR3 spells CASSELGTGSGYHEQFF. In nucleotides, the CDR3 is TGTGCCAGCAGTGAACTCGGGACAGGCAGTGGGTATCATGAGCAGTTCTTC. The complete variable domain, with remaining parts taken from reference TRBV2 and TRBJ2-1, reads EPEVTQTPSHQVTQMGQEVILRCVPISNHLYFYWYRQILGQKVEFLVSFYNNEISEKSEIFDDQFSVERPDGSNFTLKIRSTKLEDSAMYFCASSELGTGSGYHEQFFGPGTRLTVL.

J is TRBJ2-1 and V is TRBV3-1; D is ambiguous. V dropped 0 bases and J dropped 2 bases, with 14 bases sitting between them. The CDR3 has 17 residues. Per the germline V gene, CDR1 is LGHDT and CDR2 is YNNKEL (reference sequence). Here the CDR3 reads CASSQDRSLLPYNEQFF. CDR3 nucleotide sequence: TGTGCCAGCAGCCAAGATCGGAGCCTACTCCCCTACAATGAGCAGTTCTTC.

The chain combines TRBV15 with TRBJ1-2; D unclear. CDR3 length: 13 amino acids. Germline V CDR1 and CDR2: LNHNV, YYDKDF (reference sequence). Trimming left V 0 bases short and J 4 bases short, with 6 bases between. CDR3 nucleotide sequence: TGTGCCACCAGCAGAGATCCCAGCTATGGCTACACCTTC. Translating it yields CATSRDPSYGYTF.

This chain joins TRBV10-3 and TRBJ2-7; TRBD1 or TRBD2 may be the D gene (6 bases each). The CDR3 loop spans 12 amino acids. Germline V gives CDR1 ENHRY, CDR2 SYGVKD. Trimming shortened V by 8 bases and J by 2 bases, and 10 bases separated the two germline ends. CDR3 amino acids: CAISRDTYEQYF. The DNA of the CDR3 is TGTGCCATCTCGCGGGACACCTACGAGCAGTACTTC.

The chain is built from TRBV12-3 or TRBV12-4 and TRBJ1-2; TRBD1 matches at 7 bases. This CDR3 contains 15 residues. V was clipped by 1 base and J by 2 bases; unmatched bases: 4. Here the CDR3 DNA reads TGTGCCAGCAGTTTAGGGACAGGAAGCAACTATGGCTACACCTTC. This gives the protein CASSLGTGSNYGYTF.

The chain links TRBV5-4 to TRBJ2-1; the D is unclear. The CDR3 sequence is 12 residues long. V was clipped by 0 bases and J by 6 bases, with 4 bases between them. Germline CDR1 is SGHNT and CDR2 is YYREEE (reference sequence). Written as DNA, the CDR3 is TGTGCCAGCAGCTTGGGGGGCAATGAGCAGTTCTTC. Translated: CASSLGGNEQFF.

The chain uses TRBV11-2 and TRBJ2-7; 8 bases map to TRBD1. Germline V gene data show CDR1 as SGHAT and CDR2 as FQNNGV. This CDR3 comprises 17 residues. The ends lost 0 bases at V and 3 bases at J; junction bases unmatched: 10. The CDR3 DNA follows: TGTGCCAGCAGCTTAGAACCCGCGACAGGGGCTGGCTACGAGCAGTACTTC. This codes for CASSLEPATGAGYEQYF.

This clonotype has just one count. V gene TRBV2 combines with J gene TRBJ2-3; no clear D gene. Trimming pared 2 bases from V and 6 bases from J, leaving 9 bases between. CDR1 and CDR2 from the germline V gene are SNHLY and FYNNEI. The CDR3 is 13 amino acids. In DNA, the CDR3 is TGTGCCAGCAGTGAACCCCTCTTGGATACGCAGTATTTT. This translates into CASSEPLLDTQYF.

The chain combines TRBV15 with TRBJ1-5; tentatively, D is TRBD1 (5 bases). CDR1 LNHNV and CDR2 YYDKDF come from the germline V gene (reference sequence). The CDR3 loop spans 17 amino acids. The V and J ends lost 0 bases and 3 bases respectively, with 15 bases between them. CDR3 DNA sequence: TGTGCCACCAGCAGAGATAGTCTCGGGGGGTCCAATCAGCCCCAGCATTTT. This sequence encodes CATSRDSLGGSNQPQHF.

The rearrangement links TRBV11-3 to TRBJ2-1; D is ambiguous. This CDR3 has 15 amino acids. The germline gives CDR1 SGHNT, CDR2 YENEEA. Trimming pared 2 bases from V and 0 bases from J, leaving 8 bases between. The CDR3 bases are TGTGCCAGCAGCTTACCAGAGAGCTCCTACAATGAGCAGTTCTTC. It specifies CASSLPESSYNEQFF. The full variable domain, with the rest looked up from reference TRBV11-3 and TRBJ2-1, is EAGVVQSPRYKIIEKKQPVAFWCNPISGHNTLYWYLQNLGQGPELLIRYENEEAVDDSQLPKDRFSAERLKGVDSTLKIQPAELGDSAVYLCASSLPESSYNEQFFGPGTRLTVL.

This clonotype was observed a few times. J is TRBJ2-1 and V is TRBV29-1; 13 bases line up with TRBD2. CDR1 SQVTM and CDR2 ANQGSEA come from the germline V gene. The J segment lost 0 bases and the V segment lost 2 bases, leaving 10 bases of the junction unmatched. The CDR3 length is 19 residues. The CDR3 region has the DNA TGCAGCGTTGAATTAGACGGGACTAGCGGGAAACGCTCCTACAATGAGCAGTTCTTC. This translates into CSVELDGTSGKRSYNEQFF.

Here the CDR3 DNA reads TGTGCCAGCAGCTTAGAACTACCCGGCGGAGAGACCCAGTACTTC. It is translated as CASSLELPGGETQYF. This chain uses TRBV13 with TRBJ2-5; no firm D call. The CDR3 extends over 15 amino acids. CDR1 is PRHDT, CDR2 FYEKMQ, per germline (reference sequence). V lost 1 base, J lost 4 bases, and 13 bases lay in between.

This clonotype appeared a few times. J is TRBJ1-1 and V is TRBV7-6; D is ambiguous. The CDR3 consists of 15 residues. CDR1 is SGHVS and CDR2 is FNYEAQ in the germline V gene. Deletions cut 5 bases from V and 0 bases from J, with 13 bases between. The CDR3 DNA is TGTGCCAGCAGCCCATCGGGCATAATGAACACTGAAGCTTTCTTT. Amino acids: CASSPSGIMNTEAFF.

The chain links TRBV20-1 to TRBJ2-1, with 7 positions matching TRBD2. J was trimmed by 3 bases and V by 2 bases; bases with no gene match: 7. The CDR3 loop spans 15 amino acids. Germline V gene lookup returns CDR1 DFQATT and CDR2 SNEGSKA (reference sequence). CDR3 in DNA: TGCAGTGCTAGACCCGGGACTACCTACTACAATGAGCAGTTCTTC. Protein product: CSARPGTTYYNEQFF.

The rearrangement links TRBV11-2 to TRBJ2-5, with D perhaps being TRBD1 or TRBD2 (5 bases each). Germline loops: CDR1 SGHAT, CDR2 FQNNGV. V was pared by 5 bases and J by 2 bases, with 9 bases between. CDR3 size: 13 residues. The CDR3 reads CASSRGPQETQYF. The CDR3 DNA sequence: TGTGCCAGCAGCCGGGGACCACAAGAGACCCAGTACTTC.

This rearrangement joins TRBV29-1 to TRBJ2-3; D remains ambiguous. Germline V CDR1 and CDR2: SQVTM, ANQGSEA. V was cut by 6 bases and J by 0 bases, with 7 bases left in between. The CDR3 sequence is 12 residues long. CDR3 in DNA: TGCAGCGTCACCACTAGCACAGATACGCAGTATTTT. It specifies CSVTTSTDTQYF.

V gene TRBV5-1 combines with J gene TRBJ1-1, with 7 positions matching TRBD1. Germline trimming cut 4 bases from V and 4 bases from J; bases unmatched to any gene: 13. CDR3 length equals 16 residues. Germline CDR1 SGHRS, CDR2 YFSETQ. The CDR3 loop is CASSTGQASLGTEAFF. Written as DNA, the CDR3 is TGCGCCAGCAGCACCGGACAGGCGTCGTTAGGCACTGAAGCTTTCTTT.

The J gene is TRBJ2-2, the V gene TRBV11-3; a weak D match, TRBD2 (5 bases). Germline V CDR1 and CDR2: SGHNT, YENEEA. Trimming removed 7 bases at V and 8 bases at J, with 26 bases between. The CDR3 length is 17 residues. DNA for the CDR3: TGTGCCAGCACCGGACGCATGAAAAAGAGGAGGTGGGGGGAGCTGTTTTTT. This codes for CASTGRMKKRRWGELFF.

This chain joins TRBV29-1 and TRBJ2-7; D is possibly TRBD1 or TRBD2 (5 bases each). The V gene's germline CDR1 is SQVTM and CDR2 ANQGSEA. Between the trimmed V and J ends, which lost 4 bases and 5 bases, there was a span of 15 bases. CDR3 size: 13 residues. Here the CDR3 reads CSVVRSLGDEQYF. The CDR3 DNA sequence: TGCAGCGTTGTTAGGTCTCTGGGGGACGAGCAGTACTTC.

CDR3 region: CASSRYNEQFF. The CDR3 coding sequence is TGTGCCAGTAGTCGCTACAATGAGCAGTTCTTC. The chain has TRBV19 and TRBJ2-1; D uncertain. The V gene lost 5 bases and the J gene lost 3 bases, with 2 bases spanning the gap. The CDR3 length is 11 residues. The germline CDR1 and CDR2 sequences are LNHDA and SQIVND (reference sequence).

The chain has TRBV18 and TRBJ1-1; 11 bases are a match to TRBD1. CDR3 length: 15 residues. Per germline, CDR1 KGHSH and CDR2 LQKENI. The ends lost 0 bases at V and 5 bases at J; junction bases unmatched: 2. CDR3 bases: TGTGCCAGCTCACCACCAGGGACAGGGGGTACTGAAGCTTTCTTT. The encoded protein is CASSPPGTGGTEAFF.

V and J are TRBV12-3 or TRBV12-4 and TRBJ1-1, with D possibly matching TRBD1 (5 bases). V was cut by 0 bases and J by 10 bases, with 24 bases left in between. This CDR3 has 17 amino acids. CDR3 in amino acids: CASSLARGMTRDRGAFF. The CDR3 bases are TGTGCCAGCAGTTTAGCCCGTGGGATGACACGGGACCGTGGAGCTTTCTTT.

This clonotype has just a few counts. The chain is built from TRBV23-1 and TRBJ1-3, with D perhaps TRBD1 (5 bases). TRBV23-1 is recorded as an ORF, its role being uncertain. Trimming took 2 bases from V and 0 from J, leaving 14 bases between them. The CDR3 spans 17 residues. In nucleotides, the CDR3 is TGCGCCAGCAGTCAAAGACAGTTACCCTCCTCTGGAAACACCATATATTTT. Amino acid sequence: CASSQRQLPSSGNTIYF.

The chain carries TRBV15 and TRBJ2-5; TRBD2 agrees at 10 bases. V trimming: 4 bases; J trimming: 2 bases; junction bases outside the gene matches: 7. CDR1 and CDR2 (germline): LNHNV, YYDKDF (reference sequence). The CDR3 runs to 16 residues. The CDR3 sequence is CATSTSQTSGQETQYF. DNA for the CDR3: TGTGCCACCAGCACTTCACAGACTAGCGGGCAAGAGACCCAGTACTTC. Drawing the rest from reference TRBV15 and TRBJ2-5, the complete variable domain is DAMVIQNPRYQVTQFGKPVTLSCSQTLNHNVMYWYQQKSSQAPKLLFHYYDKDFNNEADTPDNFQSRRPNTSFCFLDIRSPGLGDTAMYLCATSTSQTSGQETQYFGPGTRLLVL.

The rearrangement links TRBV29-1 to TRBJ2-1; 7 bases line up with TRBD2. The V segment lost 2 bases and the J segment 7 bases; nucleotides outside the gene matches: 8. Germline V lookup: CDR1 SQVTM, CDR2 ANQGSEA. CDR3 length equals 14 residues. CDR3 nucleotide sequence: TGCAGCGTTGAACGGACTAGTTTTTCGAATGAGCAGTTCTTC. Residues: CSVERTSFSNEQFF.

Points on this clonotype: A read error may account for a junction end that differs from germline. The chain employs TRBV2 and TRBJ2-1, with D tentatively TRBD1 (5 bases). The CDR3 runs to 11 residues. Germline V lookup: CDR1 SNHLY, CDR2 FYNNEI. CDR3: CASSQQETLNF. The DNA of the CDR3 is TGTGCCAGCAGCCAACAGGAGACCTTAAACTTC.

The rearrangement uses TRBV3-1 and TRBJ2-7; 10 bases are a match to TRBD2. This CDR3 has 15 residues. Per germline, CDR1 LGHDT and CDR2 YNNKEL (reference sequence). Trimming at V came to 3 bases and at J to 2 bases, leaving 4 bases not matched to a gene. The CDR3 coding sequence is TGTGCCAGCAGCCACGCAGCGGGAGGGCCCTACGAGCAGTACTTC. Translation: CASSHAAGGPYEQYF.